What follows describes a single T cell receptor (beta chain). Its antigen remains unknown. TCRdb re-called the 5' RACE reads through MiXCR, storing one row per CDR3 protein. The sample carries 400,000 to 500,000 distinct CDR3 sequences, around 18% recorded once. With V trimmed by 4 bases and J by 6 bases, 7 bases remained unmatched. The CDR3 loop spans 15 amino acids. In germline, CDR1 is SGHNT, CDR2 YYREEE (reference sequence). This specimen comes from a study of T-cell memory formation after mild COVID-19. At the level of the study: TCR clustering was largely donor specific.

Study-level results: A balance of CD4 and CD8 characterized clones contracting day 15 to 85, whereas later expanders leaned CD4+. Memory cells collected pre-infection included some clones that later responded, suggesting cross-reactive memory joined. Among contracting clones, CD4+ were mainly CM/EM and CD8+ enriched in EMRA.

The rearrangement links TRBV5-4 to TRBJ1-6, with 7 bases identical to TRBD1. The source of this sequence is an adult woman who had mild COVID-19 (a few samples of this study predate the infection). Cell type and time point are not known. Sequencing was performed on PBMCs or a T cell subset sorted from them (not recorded which). The CDR3 sequence is CASSPIDRANSPLHF. The CDR3 DNA reads TGTGCCAGCAGCCCAATTGACAGGGCTAATTCACCCCTCCACTTT.